These 7 T cell receptor beta chains came from one sample sequenced in a study of T cells in Graves' hyperthyroidism and ophthalmopathy. The CDR3 regions of TCR beta were amplified from RNA transcripts. TCR CDR3 underwent first-round RT-PCR with the HTBI primer set. TCRdb analysed the multiplex PCR reads with MiXCR anew, one entry per CDR3 protein. The sample has hundreds of thousands of distinct CDR3 sequences; 14% to 15% are singletons. The sequenced sample was blood. The receptors were sampled from a woman between 40 and 50 years old with Graves' ophthalmopathy.

The chain carries TRBV20-1 and TRBJ2-2; D may correspond to TRBD1 or TRBD2 (5 bases each). V was clipped by 6 bases and J by 6 bases, with 14 bases between them. Germline values: CDR1 DFQATT, CDR2 SNEGSKA (reference sequence). This CDR3 has 13 amino acids. The CDR3 reads CSAKVRGPGELFF. The CDR3 bases are TGCAGTGCCAAAGTGAGGGGCCCCGGGGAGCTGTTTTTT.

There are many counts of this clonotype. V gene TRBV30 combines with J gene TRBJ1-1; D ambiguous. Trimming shortened V by 0 bases and J by 1 base, and 12 bases separated the two germline ends. The CDR3 has 15 residues. Germline CDR1 reads GTSNPN; CDR2 reads SVGIG (reference sequence). CDR3 sequence: CAWSVVQLTNTEAFF. The CDR3 DNA reads TGTGCCTGGAGTGTAGTTCAACTGACGAACACTGAAGCTTTCTTT.

This sequence joins TRBV7-8 and TRBJ2-4; 7 bases match TRBD1. CDR3 size: 12 residues. The V gene's germline CDR1 is SGHVS and CDR2 FQNEAQ. With V trimmed by 5 bases and J by 10 bases, 5 bases remained unmatched. CDR3 coding DNA: TGTGCCAGCAGCAGACAGGGCGGTATTCAGTACTTC. It is translated as CASSRQGGIQYF.

This chain joins TRBV7-9 and TRBJ2-7, with D unresolved. V shed 3 bases and J shed 0 bases, with 9 bases lying between them. CDR1 is SEHNR and CDR2 is FQNEAQ in the germline V gene (reference sequence). This CDR3 is built from 14 residues. The CDR3, as DNA: TGTGCCAGCAGCTTTGGCAGGTTCTCCTACGAGCAGTACTTC. It yields the protein CASSFGRFSYEQYF.

J is TRBJ2-7 and V is TRBV20-1, with D possibly matching TRBD2 (6 bases). Germline loops: CDR1 DFQATT, CDR2 SNEGSKA (reference sequence). V gave up 0 bases and J gave up 7 bases, with 16 bases separating them. The CDR3 spans 14 residues. The CDR3 coding sequence is TGCAGTGCTAGAGACGGGACTTCTCTGGGGGAGCAGTACTTC. This encodes CSARDGTSLGEQYF.

This clonotype was counted many times. The chain has TRBV20-1 and TRBJ1-1, with D unresolved. Germline lookup yields CDR1 DFQATT and CDR2 SNEGSKA (reference sequence). There are 14 residues in the CDR3. V was cut by 6 bases and J by 0 bases, with 14 bases left in between. The CDR3 DNA is TGCAGTGCAGCGTCCGGCAATGTGAACACTGAAGCTTTCTTT. Translated: CSAASGNVNTEAFF.

In its sample, this clonotype was seen many times. This chain uses TRBV4-1 with TRBJ1-1; D not certain. CDR3 size: 14 residues. CDR1 MGHRA and CDR2 YSYEKL come from the germline V gene. V was clipped by 1 base and J by 4 bases, with 10 bases between them. In DNA form, the CDR3 reads TGCGCCAGCAGCCAAGTATCCTTTCTCACTGAAGCTTTCTTT. This translates into CASSQVSFLTEAFF.